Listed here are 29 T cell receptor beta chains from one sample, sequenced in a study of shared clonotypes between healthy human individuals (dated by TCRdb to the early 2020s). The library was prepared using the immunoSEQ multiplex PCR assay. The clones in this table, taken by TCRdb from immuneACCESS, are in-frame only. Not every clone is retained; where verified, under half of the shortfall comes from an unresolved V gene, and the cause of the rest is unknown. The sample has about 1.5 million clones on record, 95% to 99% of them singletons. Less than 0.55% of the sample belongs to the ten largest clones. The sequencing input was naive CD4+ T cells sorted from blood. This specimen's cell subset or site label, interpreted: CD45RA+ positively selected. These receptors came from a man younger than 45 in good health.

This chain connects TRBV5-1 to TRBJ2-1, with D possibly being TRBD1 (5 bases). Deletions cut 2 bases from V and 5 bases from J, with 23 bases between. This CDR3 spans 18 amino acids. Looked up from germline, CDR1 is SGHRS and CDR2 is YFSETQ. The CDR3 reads CASSFVFGQGRWNNEQFF. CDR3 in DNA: TGCGCCAGCAGCTTTGTCTTTGGTCAGGGTCGGTGGAACAATGAGCAGTTCTTC.

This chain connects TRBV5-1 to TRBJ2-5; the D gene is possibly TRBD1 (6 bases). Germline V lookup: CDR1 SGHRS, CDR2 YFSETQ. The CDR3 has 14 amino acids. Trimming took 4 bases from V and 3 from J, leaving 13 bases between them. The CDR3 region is CASSPGHQEETQYF. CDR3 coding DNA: TGCGCCAGCAGCCCGGGACACCAAGAAGAGACCCAGTACTTC.

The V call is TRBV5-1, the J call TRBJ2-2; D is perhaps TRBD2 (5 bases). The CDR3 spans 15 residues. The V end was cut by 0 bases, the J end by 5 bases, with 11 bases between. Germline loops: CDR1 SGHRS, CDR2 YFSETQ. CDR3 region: CASSLAPTGTGELFF. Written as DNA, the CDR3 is TGCGCCAGCAGCTTGGCCCCGACGGGGACCGGGGAGCTGTTTTTT.

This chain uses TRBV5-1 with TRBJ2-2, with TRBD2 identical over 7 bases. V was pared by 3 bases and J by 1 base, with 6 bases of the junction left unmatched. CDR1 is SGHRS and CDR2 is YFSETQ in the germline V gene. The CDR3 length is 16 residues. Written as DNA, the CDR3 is TGCGCCAGCAGCTCTGCTGGGGGGGTGAACACCGGGGAGCTGTTTTTT. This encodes CASSSAGGVNTGELFF.

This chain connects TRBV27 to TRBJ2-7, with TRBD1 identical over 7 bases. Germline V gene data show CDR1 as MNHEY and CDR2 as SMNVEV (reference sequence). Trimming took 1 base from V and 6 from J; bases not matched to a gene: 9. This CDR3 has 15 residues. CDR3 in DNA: TGTGCCAGCAGTTTATTGGTGACAGGGTCGGCCGAGCAGTACTTC. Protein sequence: CASSLLVTGSAEQYF.

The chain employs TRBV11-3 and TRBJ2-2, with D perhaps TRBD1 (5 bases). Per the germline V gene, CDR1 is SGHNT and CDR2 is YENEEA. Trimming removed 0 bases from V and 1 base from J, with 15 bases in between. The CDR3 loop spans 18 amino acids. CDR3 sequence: CASSLEGWGDLNTGELFF. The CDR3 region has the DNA TGTGCCAGCAGCTTAGAGGGCTGGGGCGACTTGAACACCGGGGAGCTGTTTTTT.

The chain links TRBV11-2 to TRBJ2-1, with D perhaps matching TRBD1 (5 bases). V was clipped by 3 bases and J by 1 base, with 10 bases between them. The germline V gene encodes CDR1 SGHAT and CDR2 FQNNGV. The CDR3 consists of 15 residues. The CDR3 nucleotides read TGTGCCAGCAGCTTTTTCAGGGTTTCCTACAATGAGCAGTTCTTC. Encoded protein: CASSFFRVSYNEQFF.

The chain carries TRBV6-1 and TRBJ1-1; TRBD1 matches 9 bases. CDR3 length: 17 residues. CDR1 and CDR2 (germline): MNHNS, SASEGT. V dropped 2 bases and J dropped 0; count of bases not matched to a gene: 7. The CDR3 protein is CASSESPGQGLNTEAFF. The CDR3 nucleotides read TGTGCCAGCAGTGAATCACCGGGACAGGGTTTGAACACTGAAGCTTTCTTT.

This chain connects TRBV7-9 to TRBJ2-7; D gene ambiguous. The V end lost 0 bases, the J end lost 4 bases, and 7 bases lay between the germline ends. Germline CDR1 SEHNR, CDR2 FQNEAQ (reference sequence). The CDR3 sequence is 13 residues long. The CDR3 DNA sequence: TGTGCCAGCAGCTTAGCTCTCGAGTACGAGCAGTACTTC. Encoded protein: CASSLALEYEQYF.

For the CDR3, the DNA is TGTGCCAGCAGTCCCGGGGGGGCCAACGTCCTGACTTTC. Translating it yields CASSPGGANVLTF. V and J are TRBV14 and TRBJ2-6; D is uncertain. The V end was cut by 6 bases, the J end by 4 bases, with 7 bases between. The CDR3 spans 13 residues. Germline loops: CDR1 SGHDN, CDR2 FVKESK.

CDR3 coding DNA: TGTGCCAGCAAACAGGGGGCTTCAACAGATACGCAGTATTTT. This translates into CASKQGASTDTQYF. The rearrangement uses TRBV9 and TRBJ2-3; TRBD1 matches 9 bases. The CDR3 is 14 amino acids. Germline values: CDR1 SGDLS, CDR2 YYNGEE. J lost 3 bases, V lost 6 bases, and 5 bases had no gene match.

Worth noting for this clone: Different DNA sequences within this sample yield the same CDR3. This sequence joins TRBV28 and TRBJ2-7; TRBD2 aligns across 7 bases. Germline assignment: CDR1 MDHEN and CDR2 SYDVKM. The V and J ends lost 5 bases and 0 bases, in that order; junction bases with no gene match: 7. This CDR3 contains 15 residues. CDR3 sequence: CASSLPGGLSYEQYF. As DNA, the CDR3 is TGTGCCAGCAGTCTCCCGGGGGGTCTCTCCTACGAGCAGTACTTC.

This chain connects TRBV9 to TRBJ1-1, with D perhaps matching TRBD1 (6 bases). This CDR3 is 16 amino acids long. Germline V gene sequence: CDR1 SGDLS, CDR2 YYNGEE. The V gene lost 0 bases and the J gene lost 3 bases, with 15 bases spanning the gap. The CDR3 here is CASSVGTGGRYTEAFF. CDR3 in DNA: TGTGCCAGCAGCGTAGGGACTGGGGGGCGGTACACTGAAGCTTTCTTT.

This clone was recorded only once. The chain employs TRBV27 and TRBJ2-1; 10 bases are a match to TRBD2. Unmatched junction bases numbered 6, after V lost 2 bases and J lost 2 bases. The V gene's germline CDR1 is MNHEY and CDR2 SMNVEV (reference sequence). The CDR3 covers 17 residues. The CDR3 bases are TGTGCCAGCAGTTTAGCTAGCGGGAGAGGAACCTACAATGAGCAGTTCTTC. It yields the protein CASSLASGRGTYNEQFF.

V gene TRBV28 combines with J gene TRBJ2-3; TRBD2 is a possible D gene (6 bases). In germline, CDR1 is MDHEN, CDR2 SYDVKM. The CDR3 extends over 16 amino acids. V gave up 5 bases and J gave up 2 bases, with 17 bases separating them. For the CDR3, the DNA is TGTGCCAGCAGTGCCCTTAGTAGCGGTTACACAGATACGCAGTATTTT. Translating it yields CASSALSSGYTDTQYF. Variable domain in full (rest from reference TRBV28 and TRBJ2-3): DVKVTQSSRYLVKRTGEKVFLECVQDMDHENMFWYRQDPGLGLRLIYFSYDVKMKEKGDIPEGYSVSREKKERFSLILESASTNQTSMYLCASSALSSGYTDTQYFGPGTRLTVL.

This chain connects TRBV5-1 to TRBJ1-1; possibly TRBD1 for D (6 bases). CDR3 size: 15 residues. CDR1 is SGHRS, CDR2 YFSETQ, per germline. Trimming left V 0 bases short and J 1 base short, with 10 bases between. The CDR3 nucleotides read TGCGCCAGCAGCTTGGGCCCGGGGGCGAACACTGAAGCTTTCTTT. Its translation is CASSLGPGANTEAFF.

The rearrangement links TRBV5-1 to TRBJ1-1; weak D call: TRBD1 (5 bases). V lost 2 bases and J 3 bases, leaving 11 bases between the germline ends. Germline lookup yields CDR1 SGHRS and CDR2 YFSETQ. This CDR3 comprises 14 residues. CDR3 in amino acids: CASSFGTFDTEAFF. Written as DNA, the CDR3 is TGCGCCAGCAGCTTTGGGACGTTTGACACTGAAGCTTTCTTT. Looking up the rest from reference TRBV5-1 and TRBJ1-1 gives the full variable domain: KAGVTQTPRYLIKTRGQQVTLSCSPISGHRSVSWYQQTPGQGLQFLFEYFSETQRNKGNFPGRFSGRQFSNSRSEMNVSTLELGDSALYLCASSFGTFDTEAFFGQGTRLTVV.

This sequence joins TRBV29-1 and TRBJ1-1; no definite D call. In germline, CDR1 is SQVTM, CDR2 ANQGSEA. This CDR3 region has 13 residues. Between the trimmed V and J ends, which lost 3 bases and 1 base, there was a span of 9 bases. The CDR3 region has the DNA TGCAGCGTTGAGGTACAGCAGAACACTGAAGCTTTCTTT. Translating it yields CSVEVQQNTEAFF.

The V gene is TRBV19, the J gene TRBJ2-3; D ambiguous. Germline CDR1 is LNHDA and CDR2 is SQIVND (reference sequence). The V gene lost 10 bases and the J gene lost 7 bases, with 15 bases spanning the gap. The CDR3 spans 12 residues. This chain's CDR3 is CATKSYTNTQYF. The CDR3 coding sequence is TGTGCCACCAAGTCCTACACGAATACGCAGTATTTT.

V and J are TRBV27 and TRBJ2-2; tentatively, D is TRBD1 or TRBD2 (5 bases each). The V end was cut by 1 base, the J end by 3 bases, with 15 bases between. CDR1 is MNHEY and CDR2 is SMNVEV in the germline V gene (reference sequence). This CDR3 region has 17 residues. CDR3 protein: CASSLWGRPGYTGELFF. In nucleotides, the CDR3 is TGTGCCAGCAGTTTATGGGGACGGCCCGGGTACACCGGGGAGCTGTTTTTT.

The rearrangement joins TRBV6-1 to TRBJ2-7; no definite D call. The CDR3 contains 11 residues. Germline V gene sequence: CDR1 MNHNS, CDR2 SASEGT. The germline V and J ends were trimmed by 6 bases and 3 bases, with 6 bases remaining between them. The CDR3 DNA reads TGTGCCAGCAGGGAGAACTACGAGCAGTACTTC. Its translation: CASRENYEQYF.

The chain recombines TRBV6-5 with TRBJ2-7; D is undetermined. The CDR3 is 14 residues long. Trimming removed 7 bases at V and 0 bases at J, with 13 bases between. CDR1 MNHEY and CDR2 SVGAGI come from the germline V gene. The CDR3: CASTATFGSYEQYF. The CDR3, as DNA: TGTGCCAGCACCGCGACCTTCGGCTCCTACGAGCAGTACTTC.

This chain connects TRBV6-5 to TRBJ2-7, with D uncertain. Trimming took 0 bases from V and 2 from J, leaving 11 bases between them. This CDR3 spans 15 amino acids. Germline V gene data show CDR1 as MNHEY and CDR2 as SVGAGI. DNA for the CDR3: TGTGCCAGCAGTTACTCGAAAGTACTGACCTACGAGCAGTACTTC. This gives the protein CASSYSKVLTYEQYF.

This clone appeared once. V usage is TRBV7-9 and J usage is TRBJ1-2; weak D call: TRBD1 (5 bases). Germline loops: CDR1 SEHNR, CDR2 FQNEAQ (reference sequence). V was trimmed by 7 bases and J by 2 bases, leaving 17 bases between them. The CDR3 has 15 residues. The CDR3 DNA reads TGTGCCAGCATTCACGGGGACCTCAAAAACTATGGCTACACCTTC. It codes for CASIHGDLKNYGYTF.

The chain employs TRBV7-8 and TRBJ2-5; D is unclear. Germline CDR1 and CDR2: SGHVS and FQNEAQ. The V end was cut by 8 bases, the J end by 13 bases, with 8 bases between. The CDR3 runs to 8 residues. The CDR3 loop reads CASPAMYF. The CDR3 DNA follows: TGTGCCAGCCCCGCAATGTACTTC.

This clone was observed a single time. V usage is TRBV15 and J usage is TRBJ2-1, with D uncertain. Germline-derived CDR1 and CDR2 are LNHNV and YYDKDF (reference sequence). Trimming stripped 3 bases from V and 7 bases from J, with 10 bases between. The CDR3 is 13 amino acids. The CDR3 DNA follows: TGTGCCACCAGCAGCGCAATGGTTAATGAGCAGTTCTTC. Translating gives CATSSAMVNEQFF.

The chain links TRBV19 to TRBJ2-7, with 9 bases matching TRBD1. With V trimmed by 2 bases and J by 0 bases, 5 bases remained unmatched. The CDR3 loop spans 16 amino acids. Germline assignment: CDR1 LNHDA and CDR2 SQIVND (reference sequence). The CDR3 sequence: CASSIHRGHSSYEQYF. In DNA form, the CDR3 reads TGTGCCAGTAGTATACACAGGGGGCATAGCTCCTACGAGCAGTACTTC.

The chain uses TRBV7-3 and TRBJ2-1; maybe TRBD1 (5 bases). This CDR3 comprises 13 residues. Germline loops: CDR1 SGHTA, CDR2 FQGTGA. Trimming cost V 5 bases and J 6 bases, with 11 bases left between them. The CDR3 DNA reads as TGTGCCAGCAGCCCCGGCCAGGGCAATGAGCAGTTCTTC. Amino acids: CASSPGQGNEQFF.

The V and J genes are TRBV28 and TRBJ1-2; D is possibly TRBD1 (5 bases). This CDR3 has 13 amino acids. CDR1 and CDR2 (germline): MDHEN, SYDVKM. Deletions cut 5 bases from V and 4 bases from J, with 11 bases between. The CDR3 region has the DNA TGTGCCAGCAGTAGGAGGGGTGGCTATGGCTACACCTTC. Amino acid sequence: CASSRRGGYGYTF.